One and the same sample provided the 9 T cell receptor beta chains below, sequenced in a study of blood T cell repertoires in COVID-19. The protocol was immunoSEQ multiplex PCR, while the TCRdb copy is restricted to in-frame clones and leaves out a portion. In the table there are about 35,000 clones, roughly four fifths of which are singletons. The sequencing sample was made of peripheral blood. Source of these receptors: a human donor in a cohort sampled during active or convalescent COVID-19. The donor label of this sample is uncertain.

This chain connects TRBV28 to TRBJ2-4; 7 bases are shared with TRBD1. CDR3 length equals 16 residues. The V and J ends lost 5 bases and 7 bases, in that order; junction bases with no gene match: 14. Germline V CDR1 and CDR2: MDHEN, SYDVKM. The CDR3 here is CASSAPGTASGNIQYF. CDR3 nucleotide sequence: TGTGCCAGCAGTGCCCCCGGGACAGCGTCCGGGAACATTCAGTACTTC.

V is TRBV19 and J is TRBJ2-4; D might be TRBD1 (5 bases). The CDR3 covers 14 residues. The V gene lost 9 bases and the J gene lost 0 bases, with 12 bases spanning the gap. Germline lookup yields CDR1 LNHDA and CDR2 SQIVND (reference sequence). CDR3 in DNA: TGTGCCAGCAGGGATTTTGGAGCCAAAAACATTCAGTACTTC. Amino acids: CASRDFGAKNIQYF. The full variable domain, its missing parts supplied by reference TRBV19 and TRBJ2-4, is DGGITQSPKYLFRKEGQNVTLSCEQNLNHDAMYWYRQDPGQGLRLIYYSQIVNDFQKGDIAEGYSVSREKKESFPLTVTSAQKNPTAFYLCASRDFGAKNIQYFGAGTRLSVL.

This clone appeared a few times. The chain links TRBV30 to TRBJ2-2; 12 bases match TRBD2. The CDR3 is 15 residues long. Trimming cost V 3 bases and J 5 bases; bases outside gene matches: 4. Germline CDR1 and CDR2: GTSNPN and SVGIG (reference sequence). CDR3 loop: CAWRTSGRVTGELFF. The CDR3 DNA is TGTGCCTGGAGGACTAGCGGGAGAGTGACCGGGGAGCTGTTTTTT.

The chain employs TRBV12-5 and TRBJ2-7, with 10 bases aligning to TRBD2. Unmatched junction bases numbered 5, after V lost 2 bases and J lost 4 bases. Germline CDR1 is LGHNT and CDR2 is FRNRAP. The CDR3 loop spans 15 amino acids. CDR3 protein: CASGLPLAGQYEQYF. CDR3 sequence (DNA): TGTGCTAGTGGTTTGCCACTAGCGGGACAATACGAGCAGTACTTC.

The V call is TRBV30, the J call TRBJ2-7, with 10 nucleotides matching TRBD1. The ends lost 0 bases at V and 6 bases at J; junction bases unmatched: 5. Germline V gene sequence: CDR1 GTSNPN, CDR2 SVGIG (reference sequence). This CDR3 region has 14 residues. CDR3 in amino acids: CAWSVGTGAAEQYF. The CDR3 DNA is TGTGCCTGGAGTGTAGGGACAGGGGCCGCCGAGCAGTACTTC.

The rearrangement links TRBV19 to TRBJ2-5; D is possibly TRBD2 (5 bases). CDR1 is LNHDA, CDR2 SQIVND, per germline (reference sequence). The V and J ends lost 4 bases and 5 bases respectively, with 14 bases between them. CDR3 length equals 14 residues. CDR3 residues: CASSNRQRRETQYF. The DNA of the CDR3 is TGTGCCAGTAGTAATAGGCAGAGGAGGGAGACCCAGTACTTC.

This clone showed up just a few times. This CDR3 is also generated by other DNA sequences in the sample. The V gene is TRBV30, the J gene TRBJ1-1, with D unresolved. Germline CDR1 is GTSNPN and CDR2 is SVGIG (reference sequence). V lost 0 bases, J lost 5 bases, and 7 bases lay in between. This CDR3 region has 12 residues. CDR3 amino acids: CAWSVRRTEAFF. Written as DNA, the CDR3 is TGTGCCTGGAGTGTAAGGCGGACTGAAGCTTTCTTT.

V and J are TRBV19 and TRBJ2-2, with 7 positions matching TRBD1. The CDR3 length is 15 residues. Unmatched junction bases numbered 8, after V lost 6 bases and J lost 4 bases. Germline CDR1 is LNHDA and CDR2 is SQIVND (reference sequence). The CDR3 here is CASREQGIGTGELFF. DNA of the CDR3: TGTGCCAGTAGGGAACAGGGGATAGGCACCGGGGAGCTGTTTTTT.

This rearrangement joins TRBV12-3 or TRBV12-4 to TRBJ1-2; TRBD1 is a possible D gene (5 bases). The ends were cut back, 8 bases at V and 3 bases at J, with 7 bases in the middle. The CDR3 consists of 11 residues. The DNA of the CDR3 is TGTGCCAGCCCGGGGGACTATGGCTACACCTTC. Its protein product is CASPGDYGYTF.